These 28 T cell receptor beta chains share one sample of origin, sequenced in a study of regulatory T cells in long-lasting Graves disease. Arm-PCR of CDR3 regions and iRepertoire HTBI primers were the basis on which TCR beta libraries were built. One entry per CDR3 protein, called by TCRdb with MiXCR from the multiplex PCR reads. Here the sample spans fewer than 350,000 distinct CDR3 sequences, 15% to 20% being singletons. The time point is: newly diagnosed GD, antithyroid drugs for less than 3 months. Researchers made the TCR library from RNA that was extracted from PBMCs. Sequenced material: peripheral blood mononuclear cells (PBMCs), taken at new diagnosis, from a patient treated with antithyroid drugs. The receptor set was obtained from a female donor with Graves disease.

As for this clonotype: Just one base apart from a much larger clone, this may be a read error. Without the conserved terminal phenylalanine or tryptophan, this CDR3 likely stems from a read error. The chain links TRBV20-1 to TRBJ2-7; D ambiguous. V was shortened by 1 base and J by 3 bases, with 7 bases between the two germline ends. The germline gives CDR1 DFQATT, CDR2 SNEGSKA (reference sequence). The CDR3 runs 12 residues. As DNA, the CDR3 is TGCAGTGCTAGAGCCAGACGCTACGAGCAGTACTCC. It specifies CSARARRYEQYS.

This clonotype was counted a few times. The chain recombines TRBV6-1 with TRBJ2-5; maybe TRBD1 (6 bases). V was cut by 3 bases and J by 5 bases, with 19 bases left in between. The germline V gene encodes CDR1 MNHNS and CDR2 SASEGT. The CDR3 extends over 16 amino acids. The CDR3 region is CASSDYETGLRETQYF. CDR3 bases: TGTGCCAGCAGTGATTACGAAACAGGGCTCCGGGAGACCCAGTACTTC.

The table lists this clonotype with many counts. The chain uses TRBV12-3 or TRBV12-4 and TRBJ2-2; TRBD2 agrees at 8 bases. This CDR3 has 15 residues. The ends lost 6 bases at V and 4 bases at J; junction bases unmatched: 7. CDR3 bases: TGTGCCAGCAGGGCTAGCGGGTTAACCACCGGGGAGCTGTTTTTT. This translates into CASRASGLTTGELFF.

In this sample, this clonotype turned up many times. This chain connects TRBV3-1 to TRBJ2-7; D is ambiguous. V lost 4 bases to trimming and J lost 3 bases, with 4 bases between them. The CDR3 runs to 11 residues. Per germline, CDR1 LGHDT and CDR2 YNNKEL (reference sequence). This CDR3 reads CASSRGYEQYF. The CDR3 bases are TGTGCCAGCAGCCGAGGCTACGAGCAGTACTTC.

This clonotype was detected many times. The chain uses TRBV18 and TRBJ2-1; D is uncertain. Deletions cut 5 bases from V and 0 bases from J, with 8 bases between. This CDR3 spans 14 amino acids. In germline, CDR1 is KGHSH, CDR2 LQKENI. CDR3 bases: TGTGCCAGCTCAGATATGAGCTCCTACAATGAGCAGTTCTTC. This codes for CASSDMSSYNEQFF.

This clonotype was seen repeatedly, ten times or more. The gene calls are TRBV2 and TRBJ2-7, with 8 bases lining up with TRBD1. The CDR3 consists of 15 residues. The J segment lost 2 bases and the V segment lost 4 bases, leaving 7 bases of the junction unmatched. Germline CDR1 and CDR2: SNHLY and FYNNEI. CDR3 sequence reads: CASSVFGTGAYEQYF. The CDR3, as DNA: TGTGCCAGCAGTGTGTTCGGGACAGGAGCCTACGAGCAGTACTTC.

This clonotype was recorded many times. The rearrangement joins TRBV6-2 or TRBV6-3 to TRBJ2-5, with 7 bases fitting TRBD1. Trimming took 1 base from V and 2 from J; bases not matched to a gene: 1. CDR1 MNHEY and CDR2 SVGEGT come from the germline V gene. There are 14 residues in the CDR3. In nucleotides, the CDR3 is TGTGCCAGCAGTTACTTGGGACAGCAAGAGACCCAGTACTTC. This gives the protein CASSYLGQQETQYF.

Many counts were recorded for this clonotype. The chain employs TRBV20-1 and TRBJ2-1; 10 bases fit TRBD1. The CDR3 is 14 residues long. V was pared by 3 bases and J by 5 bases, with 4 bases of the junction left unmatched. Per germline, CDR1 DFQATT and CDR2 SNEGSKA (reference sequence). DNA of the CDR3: TGCAGTGCTAGGGGGACAGGGGTTGACAATGAGCAGTTCTTC. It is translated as CSARGTGVDNEQFF.

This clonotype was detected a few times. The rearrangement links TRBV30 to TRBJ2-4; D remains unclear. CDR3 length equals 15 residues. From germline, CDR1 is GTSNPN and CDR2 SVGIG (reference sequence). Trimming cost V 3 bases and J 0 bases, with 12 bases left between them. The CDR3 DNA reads TGTGCCTGGAGGCCTCTGAAAGGAGCCAAAAACATTCAGTACTTC. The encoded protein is CAWRPLKGAKNIQYF.

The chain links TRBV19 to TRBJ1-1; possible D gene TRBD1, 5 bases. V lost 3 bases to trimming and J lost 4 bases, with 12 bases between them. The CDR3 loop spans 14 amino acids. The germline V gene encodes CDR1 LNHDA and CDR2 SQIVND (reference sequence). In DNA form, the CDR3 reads TGTGCCAGTAGTATGCTGGGGCAGGCCACTGAAGCTTTCTTT. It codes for CASSMLGQATEAFF.

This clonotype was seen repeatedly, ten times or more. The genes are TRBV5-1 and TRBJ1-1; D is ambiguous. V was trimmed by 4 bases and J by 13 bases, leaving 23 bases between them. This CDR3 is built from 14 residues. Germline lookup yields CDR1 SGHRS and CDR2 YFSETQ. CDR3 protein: CASSLGGNVERVFF. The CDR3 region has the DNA TGCGCCAGCAGCCTAGGCGGCAATGTAGAAAGGGTTTTCTTT. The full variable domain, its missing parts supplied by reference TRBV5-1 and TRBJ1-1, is KAGVTQTPRYLIKTRGQQVTLSCSPISGHRSVSWYQQTPGQGLQFLFEYFSETQRNKGNFPGRFSGRQFSNSRSEMNVSTLELGDSALYLCASSLGGNVERVFFGQGTRLTVV.

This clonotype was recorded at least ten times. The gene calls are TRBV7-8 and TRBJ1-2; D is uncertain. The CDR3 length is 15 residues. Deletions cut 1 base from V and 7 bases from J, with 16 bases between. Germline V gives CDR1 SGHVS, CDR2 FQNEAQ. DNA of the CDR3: TGTGCCAGCAGCTTAGATCAGAACAGAGGTCGTGGCTACACCTTC. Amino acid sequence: CASSLDQNRGRGYTF.

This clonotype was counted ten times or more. The CDR3 coding sequence is TGCAGCGTTGAGGGGGCTAGTTCCATCTATGGCTACACCTTC. As protein: CSVEGASSIYGYTF. J is TRBJ1-2 and V is TRBV29-1; TRBD1 is a possible D gene (6 bases). This CDR3 spans 14 amino acids. CDR1 is SQVTM, CDR2 ANQGSEA, per germline. Trimming left V 3 bases short and J 4 bases short, with 15 bases between.

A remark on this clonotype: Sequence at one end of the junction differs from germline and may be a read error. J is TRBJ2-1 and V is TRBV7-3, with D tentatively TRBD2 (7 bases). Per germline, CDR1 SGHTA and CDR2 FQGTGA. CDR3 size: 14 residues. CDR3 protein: CASSLNGGANVQFF. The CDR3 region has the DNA TGTGCCAGCAGCTTAAATGGGGGGGCCAATGTGCAGTTCTTC.

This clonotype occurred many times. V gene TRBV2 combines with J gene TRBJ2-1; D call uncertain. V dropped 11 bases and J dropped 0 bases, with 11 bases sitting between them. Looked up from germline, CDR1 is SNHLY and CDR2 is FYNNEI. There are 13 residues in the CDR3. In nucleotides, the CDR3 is TGTGCCGTTTCAAGGAGCTCCTACAATGAGCAGTTCTTC. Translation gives CAVSRSSYNEQFF.

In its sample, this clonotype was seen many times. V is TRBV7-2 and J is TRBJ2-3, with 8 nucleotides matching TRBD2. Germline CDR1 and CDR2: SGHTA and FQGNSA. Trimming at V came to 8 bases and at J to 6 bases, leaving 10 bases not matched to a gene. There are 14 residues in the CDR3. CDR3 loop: CASAGGGVWDTQYF. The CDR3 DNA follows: TGTGCCAGCGCGGGGGGCGGTGTATGGGATACGCAGTATTTT.

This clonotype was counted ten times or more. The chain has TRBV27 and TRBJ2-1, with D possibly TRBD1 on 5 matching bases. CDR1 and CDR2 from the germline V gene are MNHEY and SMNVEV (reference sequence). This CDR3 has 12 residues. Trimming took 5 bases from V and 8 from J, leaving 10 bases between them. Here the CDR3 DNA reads TGTGCCAGCAGTAAAACAGGCGATGAGCAGTTCTTC. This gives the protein CASSKTGDEQFF.

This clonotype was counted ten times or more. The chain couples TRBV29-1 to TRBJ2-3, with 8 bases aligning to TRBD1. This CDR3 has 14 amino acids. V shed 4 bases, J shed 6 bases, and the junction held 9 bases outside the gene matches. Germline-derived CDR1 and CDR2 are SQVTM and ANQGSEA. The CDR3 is CSVGGTGALDTQYF. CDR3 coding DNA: TGCAGCGTTGGGGGGACAGGAGCTCTGGATACGCAGTATTTT.

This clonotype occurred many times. The CDR3 is CAISQRADTEAFF. CDR3 nucleotide sequence: TGTGCCATCAGTCAGAGGGCGGACACTGAAGCTTTCTTT. The chain uses TRBV10-3 and TRBJ1-1; D ambiguous. V was cut by 5 bases and J by 3 bases, with 10 bases left in between. Germline loops: CDR1 ENHRY, CDR2 SYGVKD. The CDR3 sequence is 13 residues long.

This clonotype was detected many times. The CDR3: CSAREGDYGYTF. The CDR3 DNA reads as TGCAGTGCTAGGGAGGGAGACTATGGCTACACCTTC. The chain is built from TRBV20-1 and TRBJ1-2; D is undetermined. This CDR3 comprises 12 residues. V dropped 3 bases and J dropped 3 bases, with 8 bases sitting between them. The V gene's germline CDR1 is DFQATT and CDR2 SNEGSKA (reference sequence).

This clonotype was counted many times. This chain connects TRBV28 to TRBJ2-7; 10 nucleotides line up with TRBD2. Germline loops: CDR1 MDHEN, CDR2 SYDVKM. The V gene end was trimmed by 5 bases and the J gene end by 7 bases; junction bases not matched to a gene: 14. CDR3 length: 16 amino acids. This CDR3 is CASSLRLAGGQGEQYF. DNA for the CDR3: TGTGCCAGCAGTCTACGTTTAGCGGGAGGCCAAGGGGAGCAGTACTTC.

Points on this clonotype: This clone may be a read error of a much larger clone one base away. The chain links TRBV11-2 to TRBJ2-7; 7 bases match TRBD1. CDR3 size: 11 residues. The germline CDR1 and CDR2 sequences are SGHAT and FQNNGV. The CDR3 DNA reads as TGTGCCAGCAGCTACAGGGGCGAGCACTACTTC. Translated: CASSYRGEHYF.

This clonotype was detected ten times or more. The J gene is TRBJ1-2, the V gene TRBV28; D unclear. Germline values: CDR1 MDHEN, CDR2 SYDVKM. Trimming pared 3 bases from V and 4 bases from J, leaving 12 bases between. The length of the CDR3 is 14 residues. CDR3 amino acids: CASSLEPSFYGYTF. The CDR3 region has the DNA TGTGCCAGCAGTTTGGAGCCGAGCTTCTATGGCTACACCTTC.

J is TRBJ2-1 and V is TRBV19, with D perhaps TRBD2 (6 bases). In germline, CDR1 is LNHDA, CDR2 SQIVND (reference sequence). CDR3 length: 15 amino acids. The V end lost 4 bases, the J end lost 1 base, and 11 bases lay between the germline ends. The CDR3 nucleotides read TGTGCCAGTAGTAGGGTCGGGACTTCCTACAATGAGCAGTTCTTC. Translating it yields CASSRVGTSYNEQFF.

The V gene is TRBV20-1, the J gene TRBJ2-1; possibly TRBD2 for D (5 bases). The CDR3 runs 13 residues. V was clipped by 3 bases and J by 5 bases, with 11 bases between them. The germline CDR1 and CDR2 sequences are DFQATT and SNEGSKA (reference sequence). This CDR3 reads CSASEGLHNEQFF. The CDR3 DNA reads TGCAGTGCTAGCGAGGGCCTCCACAATGAGCAGTTCTTC.

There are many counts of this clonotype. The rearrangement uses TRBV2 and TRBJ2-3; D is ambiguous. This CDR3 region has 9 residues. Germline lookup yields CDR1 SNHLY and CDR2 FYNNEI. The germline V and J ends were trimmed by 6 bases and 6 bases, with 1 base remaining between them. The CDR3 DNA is TGTGCCAGCAGGGATACGCAGTATTTT. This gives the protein CASRDTQYF.

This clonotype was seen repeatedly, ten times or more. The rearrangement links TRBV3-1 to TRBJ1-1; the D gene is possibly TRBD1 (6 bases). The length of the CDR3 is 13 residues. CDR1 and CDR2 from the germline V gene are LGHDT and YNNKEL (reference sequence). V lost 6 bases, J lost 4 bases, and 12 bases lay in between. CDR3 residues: CASSRGGPTEAFF. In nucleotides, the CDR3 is TGTGCCAGCAGTCGGGGGGGGCCCACTGAAGCTTTCTTT.

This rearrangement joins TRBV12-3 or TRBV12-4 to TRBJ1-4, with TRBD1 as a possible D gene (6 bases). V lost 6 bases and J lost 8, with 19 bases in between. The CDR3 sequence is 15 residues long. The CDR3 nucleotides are TGTGCCAGCAGGCCCGCGGGGGGCCTACGGGAAAAACTGTTTTTT. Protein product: CASRPAGGLREKLFF.